This T cell receptor (beta chain) was observed in a study of OX40 agonist ivuxolimab in advanced cancers. Study at large: At just under 85% male, the cohort had a mean age of 60 years, ranging from 23 to 79.

Study results and limitations: Circulating CD4+ and CD8+ T cells showed clonal expansion by week 6 at 0.1 to 3.0 mg/kg. Clonal expansion was among the lowest in partial responders at 0.1-3.0 mg/kg, especially CD8+.

Method: immunoSEQ multiplex PCR; TCRdb's copy keeps in-frame clones and lacks some. Of 65,000 to 85,000 clones in the sample, 85% to 90% were seen once. From germline, CDR1 is MDHEN and CDR2 SYDVKM. The CDR3 runs to 11 residues. Trimming pared 6 bases from V and 4 bases from J, leaving 6 bases between. Worth noting for this clone: The antigen is undetermined.

The chain employs TRBV28 and TRBJ1-2; D not certain. The material sequenced was CD4+ or CD8+ T cells sorted from blood, taken in a trial of the OX40 agonist ivuxolimab. The clonotype originates from an adult with an advanced solid tumor such as melanoma, head and neck, liver or kidney cancer. CDR3 nucleotide sequence: TGTGCCAGCAGCAGAACCTATGGCTACACCTTC. The encoded protein is CASSRTYGYTF.